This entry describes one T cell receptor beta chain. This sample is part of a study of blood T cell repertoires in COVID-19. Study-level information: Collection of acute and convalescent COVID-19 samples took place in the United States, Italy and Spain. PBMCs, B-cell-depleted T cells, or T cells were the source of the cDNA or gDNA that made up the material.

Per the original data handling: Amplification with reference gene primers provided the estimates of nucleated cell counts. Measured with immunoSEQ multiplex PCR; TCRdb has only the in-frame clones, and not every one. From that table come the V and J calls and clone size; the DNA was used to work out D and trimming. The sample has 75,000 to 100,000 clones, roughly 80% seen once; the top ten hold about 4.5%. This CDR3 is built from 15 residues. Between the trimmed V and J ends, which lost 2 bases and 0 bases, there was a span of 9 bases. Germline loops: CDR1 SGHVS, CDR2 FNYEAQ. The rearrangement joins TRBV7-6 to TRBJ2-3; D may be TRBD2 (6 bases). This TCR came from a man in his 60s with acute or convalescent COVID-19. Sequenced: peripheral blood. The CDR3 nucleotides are TGTGCCAGCAGCTTATACGGGACTAGCACAGATACGCAGTATTTT. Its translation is CASSLYGTSTDTQYF.